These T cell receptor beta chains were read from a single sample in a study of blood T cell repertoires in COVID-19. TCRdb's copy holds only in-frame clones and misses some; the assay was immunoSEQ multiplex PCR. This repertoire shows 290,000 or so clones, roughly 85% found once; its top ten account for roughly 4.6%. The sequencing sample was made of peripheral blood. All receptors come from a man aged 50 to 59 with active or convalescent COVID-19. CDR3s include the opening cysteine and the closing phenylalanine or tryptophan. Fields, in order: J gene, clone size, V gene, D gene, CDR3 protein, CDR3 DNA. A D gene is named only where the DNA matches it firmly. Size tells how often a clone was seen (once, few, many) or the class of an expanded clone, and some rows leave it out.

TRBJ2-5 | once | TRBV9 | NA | CASSVEAGLGTQYF | TGTGCCAGCAGCGTAGAGGCGGGGTTGGGGACCCAGTACTTC
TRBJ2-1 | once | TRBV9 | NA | CASSVDVRVAGEQFF | TGTGCCAGCAGCGTAGACGTCCGGGTAGCCGGTGAGCAGTTCTTC
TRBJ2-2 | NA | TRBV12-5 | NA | CASGPPQSATGELFF | TGTGCTAGTGGCCCTCCACAGTCTGCCACCGGGGAGCTGTTTTTT
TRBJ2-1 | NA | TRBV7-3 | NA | CASSPSGGRNEQFF | TGTGCCAGCAGCCCCTCAGGAGGGAGGAATGAGCAGTTCTTC
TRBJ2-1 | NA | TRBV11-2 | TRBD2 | CASSRTSGRINEQFF | TGTGCCAGCAGCCGGACTAGCGGGAGAATAAATGAGCAGTTCTTC
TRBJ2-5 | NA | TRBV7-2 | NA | CASSLGRGHEETQYF | TGTGCCAGCAGCTTGGGCAGAGGGCATGAAGAGACCCAGTACTTC
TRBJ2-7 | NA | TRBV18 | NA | CASSLDRLGVEQYF | TGTGCCAGCTCCCTGGACCGCCTGGGAGTCGAGCAGTACTTC
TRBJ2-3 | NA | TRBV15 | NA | CATSRGRGVDTQYF | TGTGCCACCAGCAGAGGGCGCGGCGTGGATACGCAGTATTTT
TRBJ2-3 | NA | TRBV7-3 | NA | CASSLRGADTQYF | TGTGCCAGCAGCTTACGCGGAGCAGATACGCAGTATTTT
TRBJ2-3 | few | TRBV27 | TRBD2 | CASSFTGLTSGRGNTQYF | TGTGCCAGCAGTTTTACCGGTTTGACTAGCGGGAGGGGGAATACGCAGTATTTT
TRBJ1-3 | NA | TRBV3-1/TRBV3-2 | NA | CASSQGENTIYF | TGTGCCAGCAGCCAAGGGGAGAACACCATATATTTT
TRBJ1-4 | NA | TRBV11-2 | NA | CASSYLPRAEKLFF | TGTGCCAGCAGCTACCTCCCCAGGGCTGAAAAACTGTTTTTT
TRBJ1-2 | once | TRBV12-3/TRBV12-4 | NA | CASSLAGEYGYTF | TGTGCCAGCAGTTTGGCAGGGGAGTATGGCTACACCTTC
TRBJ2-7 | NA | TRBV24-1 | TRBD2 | CATSDSSGTYEQYF | TGTGCCACCAGTGATTCAAGCGGGACCTACGAGCAGTACTTC
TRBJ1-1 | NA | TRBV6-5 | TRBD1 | CASSSLFGQGGTEAFF | TGTGCCAGCAGTTCCCTTTTTGGACAGGGCGGCACTGAAGCTTTCTTT
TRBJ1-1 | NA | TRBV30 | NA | CAWSEQPVEAFF | TGTGCCTGGAGTGAACAGCCGGTTGAAGCTTTCTTT
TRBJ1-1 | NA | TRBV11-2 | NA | CASSLVPKTGWGRTEAFF | TGTGCCAGCAGCTTAGTCCCCAAGACAGGTTGGGGCCGCACTGAAGCTTTCTTT
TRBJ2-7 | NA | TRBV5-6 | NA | CASSTYLGQVYNEQYF | TGTGCCAGCAGCACTTACTTGGGGCAGGTTTACAACGAGCAGTACTTC
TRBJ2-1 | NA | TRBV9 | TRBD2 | CASSVLAGEGNEQFF | TGTGCCAGCAGCGTTTTAGCGGGAGAGGGAAATGAGCAGTTCTTC
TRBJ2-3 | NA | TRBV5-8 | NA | CASSLTGFTDTQYF | TGTGCCAGCAGCTTGACAGGGTTTACAGATACGCAGTATTTT
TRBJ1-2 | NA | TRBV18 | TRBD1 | CASSPLEGGVGYTF | TGTGCCAGCTCACCACTCGAAGGGGGCGTTGGCTACACCTTC
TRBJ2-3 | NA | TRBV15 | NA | CATSRERHETDTQYF | TGTGCCACCAGCAGAGAGCGGCACGAAACAGATACGCAGTATTTT